The present T cell receptor (beta chain) was sequenced within a study of blood T cell repertoires in COVID-19. The assay was immunoSEQ multiplex PCR, and TCRdb's table has in-frame clones only and misses some. This sample yields around 80,000 clones, of which around four fifths are seen a single time; approximately 8.8% belongs to the top ten. This CDR3 contains 15 residues. The germline V gene has CDR1 LNHNV and CDR2 YYDKDF (reference sequence). Concerning this clone itself: The germline gene is not matched at one end of the junction; a read error may be the cause.

The sequencing sample was made of peripheral blood. This clonotype originated in a human donor in a cohort sampled during active COVID-19. This chain uses TRBV15 with TRBJ1-2, with TRBD1 matching over 8 bases. The CDR3 loop reads CATSRDRVLGYGHTF. The CDR3 region has the DNA TGTGCCACCAGCAGGGACAGGGTTTTGGGCTATGGCCACACCTTC.